The 31 T cell receptor beta chains given below trace back to one sample, sequenced in a study of blood T cell repertoires in COVID-19. Sequencing used immunoSEQ multiplex PCR; TCRdb keeps in-frame clones, though not all of them. The table includes tens of thousands of clones, 83% detected once. Sequencing was done on a sample of peripheral blood. Receptors originate from a man aged 60 to 75 with active COVID-19.

This clone was found a few times. The rearrangement joins TRBV7-6 to TRBJ2-7; no clear D. The CDR3 spans 13 residues. With 3 bases removed from V and 2 bases from J, the gap between germline ends came to 8 bases. Germline CDR1 is SGHVS and CDR2 is FNYEAQ. CDR3: CASSFEATYEQYF. The CDR3 DNA reads TGTGCCAGCAGCTTTGAGGCCACCTACGAGCAGTACTTC.

A single count supports this clone. The chain recombines TRBV5-4 with TRBJ2-1; 10 bases fit TRBD2. V was pared by 4 bases and J by 6 bases, with 7 bases of the junction left unmatched. CDR3 size: 15 residues. Germline V CDR1 and CDR2: SGHNT, YYREEE (reference sequence). CDR3 nucleotides: TGTGCCAGCAGCCAGGGGAGCGGGGGGGCCAATGAGCAGTTCTTC. Translation: CASSQGSGGANEQFF. Combining the CDR3 with reference TRBV5-4 and TRBJ2-1 gives the whole variable domain ETGVTQSPTHLIKTRGQQVTLRCSSQSGHNTVSWYQQALGQGPQFIFQYYREEENGRGNFPPRFSGLQFPNYSSELNVNALELDDSALYLCASSQGSGGANEQFFGPGTRLTVL.

This chain uses TRBV9 with TRBJ1-4, with D hard to call. V shed 6 bases and J shed 8 bases, with 14 bases lying between them. Germline lookup yields CDR1 SGDLS and CDR2 YYNGEE. The CDR3 has 13 amino acids. The CDR3: CASNPGGREKLFF. The CDR3 DNA follows: TGTGCCAGCAACCCGGGAGGGCGAGAAAAACTGTTTTTT.

The V call is TRBV24-1, the J call TRBJ2-2; D may be TRBD1 (6 bases). CDR1 and CDR2 (germline): KGHDR, SFDVKD. This CDR3 region has 16 residues. The V end was cut by 3 bases, the J end by 6 bases, with 16 bases between. The CDR3 region is CATSDEMDSRSGELFF. The CDR3 coding sequence is TGTGCCACCAGTGATGAGATGGACAGCCGGTCCGGGGAGCTGTTTTTT.

This clone showed up just a few times. V is TRBV4-3 and J is TRBJ2-3; D not resolved. Trimming took 1 base from V and 2 from J, leaving 10 bases between them. Germline assignment: CDR1 LGHNA and CDR2 YSLEER. The CDR3 is made up of 15 amino acids. The CDR3 loop reads CASSQGSLPTDTQYF. For the CDR3, the DNA is TGCGCCAGCAGCCAAGGAAGCTTACCCACAGATACGCAGTATTTT.

The V and J genes are TRBV9 and TRBJ2-7, with 8 bases that match TRBD2. CDR1 and CDR2 (germline): SGDLS, YYNGEE. This CDR3 is built from 15 residues. V shed 5 bases, J shed 0 bases, and the junction held 7 bases outside the gene matches. CDR3 residues: CASRRGAVSSYEQYF. The CDR3 coding sequence is TGTGCCAGCAGGCGGGGGGCGGTGAGCTCCTACGAGCAGTACTTC.

This chain uses TRBV5-5 with TRBJ2-1, with D perhaps matching TRBD1 (5 bases). The CDR3 is made up of 13 amino acids. V lost 4 bases and J lost 3, with 8 bases in between. The germline gives CDR1 SGHKS, CDR2 YYEKEE (reference sequence). The CDR3 coding sequence is TGTGCCAGCAGCCCAGGGAACTACAATGAGCAGTTCTTC. Translating it yields CASSPGNYNEQFF.

The gene calls are TRBV7-9 and TRBJ1-3, with D tentatively TRBD1 (6 bases). The V end was cut by 2 bases, the J end by 0 bases, with 8 bases between. The CDR3 totals 15 residues. Germline CDR1 reads SEHNR; CDR2 reads FQNEAQ (reference sequence). The CDR3 region is CASSLQGSSGNTIYF. The CDR3 DNA sequence: TGTGCCAGCAGCTTACAGGGGAGCTCTGGAAACACCATATATTTT.

This clone was seen only once. V usage is TRBV7-9 and J usage is TRBJ2-4, with 8 bases aligning to TRBD1. V was clipped by 5 bases and J by 6 bases; unmatched bases: 3. The CDR3 is 13 amino acids. Germline V gives CDR1 SEHNR, CDR2 FQNEAQ (reference sequence). For the CDR3, the DNA is TGTGCCAGCAGCAGAGGACAGGGAAACATTCAGTACTTC. Protein sequence: CASSRGQGNIQYF.

This clone appeared a few times. The V and J genes are TRBV6-6 and TRBJ1-1; TRBD1 matches 9 bases. This CDR3 comprises 14 residues. Germline lookup yields CDR1 MNHNY and CDR2 SVGAGI (reference sequence). Unmatched junction bases numbered 7, after V lost 6 bases and J lost 5 bases. The CDR3 DNA sequence: TGTGCCAGCAGCCCTACAGGGGGCAGGACTGAAGCTTTCTTT. As protein: CASSPTGGRTEAFF.

The chain is built from TRBV5-1 and TRBJ2-5; possibly TRBD1 for D (5 bases). The germline CDR1 and CDR2 sequences are SGHRS and YFSETQ. This CDR3 contains 15 residues. Trimming cost V 1 base and J 2 bases, with 12 bases left between them. The CDR3 region is CASSLSQGLQETQYF. The CDR3 region has the DNA TGCGCCAGCAGCTTGAGCCAGGGTCTTCAAGAGACCCAGTACTTC.

The rearrangement uses TRBV14 and TRBJ1-1, with D uncertain. The germline V gene has CDR1 SGHDN and CDR2 FVKESK. The ends were cut back, 0 bases at V and 6 bases at J, with 14 bases in the middle. The CDR3 has 15 amino acids. In nucleotides, the CDR3 is TGTGCCAGCAGCCAAGATGGAGCGTATAAGGCTGAAGCTTTCTTT. Its protein is CASSQDGAYKAEAFF.

The chain is built from TRBV12-3 or TRBV12-4 and TRBJ1-1; TRBD1 aligns across 7 bases. The CDR3 spans 12 residues. Trimming removed 2 bases from V and 8 bases from J; junction bases left unmatched: 2. The CDR3, as DNA: TGTGCCAGCAGTTTAAGGACAGGAGAAGCTTTCTTT. Protein product: CASSLRTGEAFF.

The chain links TRBV5-5 to TRBJ2-3; 7 bases align to TRBD2. V gave up 1 base and J gave up 3 bases; unmatched junction bases: 2. The CDR3 length is 14 residues. Per the germline V gene, CDR1 is SGHKS and CDR2 is YYEKEE (reference sequence). This CDR3 is CASSLRGETDTQYF. In DNA, the CDR3 is TGTGCCAGCAGCTTGCGGGGGGAAACAGATACGCAGTATTTT.

This chain links TRBV30 with TRBJ2-6, with 9 bases aligning to TRBD2. The CDR3 spans 16 residues. V lost 3 bases to trimming and J lost 0 bases; unmatched junction nucleotides: 3. CDR1 GTSNPN and CDR2 SVGIG come from the germline V gene (reference sequence). The CDR3 bases are TGTGCCTGGAGGACTAGCGGAAGCTCTGGGGCCAACGTCCTGACTTTC. Translated: CAWRTSGSSGANVLTF.

This chain joins TRBV6-5 and TRBJ1-1; perhaps TRBD1 as D (5 bases). Germline CDR1 reads MNHEY; CDR2 reads SVGAGI. The CDR3 totals 14 residues. Trimming took 0 bases from V and 1 from J, leaving 6 bases between them. The CDR3 spells CASSYSRGNTEAFF. The CDR3, as DNA: TGTGCCAGCAGTTACTCAAGGGGGAACACTGAAGCTTTCTTT.

This chain joins TRBV9 and TRBJ1-5, with a tentative D call TRBD1 (5 bases). Germline V gene data show CDR1 as SGDLS and CDR2 as YYNGEE. This CDR3 has 12 amino acids. Between the trimmed V and J ends, which lost 3 bases and 7 bases, there was a span of 8 bases. The CDR3 DNA is TGTGCCAGCAGCGCACAGGCCCAGCCCCAGCATTTT. This sequence encodes CASSAQAQPQHF.

The gene calls are TRBV5-5 and TRBJ2-3, with TRBD2 matching over 14 bases. The V segment lost 0 bases and the J segment 4 bases; nucleotides outside the gene matches: 7. The CDR3 extends over 18 amino acids. Germline V gives CDR1 SGHKS, CDR2 YYEKEE (reference sequence). CDR3 protein: CASSLEGTSGSDPDTQYF. As DNA, the CDR3 is TGTGCCAGCAGCTTGGAAGGGACTAGCGGGAGTGACCCAGATACGCAGTATTTT.

The V call is TRBV7-8, the J call TRBJ2-2; 12 bases are a match to TRBD2. Trimming took 0 bases from V and 7 from J; bases not matched to a gene: 9. There are 18 residues in the CDR3. Germline CDR1 SGHVS, CDR2 FQNEAQ. The CDR3 is CASSLATSGSHRVGELFF. For the CDR3, the DNA is TGTGCCAGCAGCTTAGCGACTAGCGGGAGCCACCGGGTCGGGGAGCTGTTTTTT.

This chain joins TRBV6-6 and TRBJ1-1; the match to TRBD1 covers 10 bases. J gave up 5 bases and V 5 bases, and 17 bases lay outside the gene matches. CDR1 and CDR2 from the germline V gene are MNHNY and SVGAGI (reference sequence). The CDR3 has 18 residues. The CDR3 loop is CASSHGTGVRLRDTEAFF. CDR3 DNA: TGTGCCAGCAGTCACGGGACAGGGGTAAGGTTACGGGATACTGAAGCTTTCTTT.

The chain employs TRBV4-2 and TRBJ2-6, with a possible D match to TRBD2 (5 bases). CDR1 is LGHNA and CDR2 is YNFKEQ in the germline V gene. Trimming pared 0 bases from V and 0 bases from J, leaving 15 bases between. The CDR3 covers 19 residues. This CDR3 reads CASSQESWTGISGANVLTF. The CDR3 DNA follows: TGTGCCAGCAGCCAAGAATCATGGACCGGGATCTCTGGGGCCAACGTCCTGACTTTC.

V is TRBV6-5 and J is TRBJ1-1; TRBD1 is a possible D gene (5 bases). The CDR3 loop spans 13 amino acids. Trimming shortened V by 4 bases and J by 2 bases, and 8 bases separated the two germline ends. Germline CDR1 is MNHEY and CDR2 is SVGAGI. The CDR3 here is CASSWGVNTEAFF. For the CDR3, the DNA is TGTGCCAGCAGTTGGGGGGTTAACACTGAAGCTTTCTTT.

This clone was seen only once. The chain employs TRBV28 and TRBJ2-3; 7 positions match TRBD2. V lost 7 bases and J lost 3; bases outside the gene matches: 7. CDR3 length: 14 amino acids. CDR1 and CDR2 (germline): MDHEN, SYDVKM. The CDR3 protein is CASIKRGRTDTQYF. CDR3 in DNA: TGTGCCAGCATCAAGCGGGGAAGGACAGATACGCAGTATTTT.

The sample holds one count of this clone. The genes are TRBV21-1 and TRBJ2-7; no DNA check was done on the table's D call, TRBD2. TRBV21-1 is a recognized pseudogene. The CDR3 is 14 amino acids. CDR3 in DNA: TGTGCCAGCAGCAACCGGCTAGCGGGGAGCGAGCAGTACTTC. This codes for CASSNRLAGSEQYF.

J is TRBJ2-7 and V is TRBV28; D is ambiguous. The CDR3 spans 14 residues. V lost 6 bases, J lost 3 bases, and 15 bases lay in between. CDR1 is MDHEN, CDR2 SYDVKM, per germline. CDR3 coding DNA: TGTGCCAGCAGCCCGAGGATGGAAGACTACGAGCAGTACTTC. It encodes CASSPRMEDYEQYF.

The chain couples TRBV7-2 to TRBJ2-5, with 15 bases that match TRBD2. The ends lost 5 bases at V and 4 bases at J; junction bases unmatched: 11. This CDR3 contains 18 residues. Germline-derived CDR1 and CDR2 are SGHTA and FQGNSA. The DNA of the CDR3 is TGTGCCAGCAGCGGCGCCGGACTAGCGGGGGGGCTGGGAGAGACCCAGTACTTC. This encodes CASSGAGLAGGLGETQYF.

The gene calls are TRBV23-1 and TRBJ1-1; 8 bases are shared with TRBD1. TRBV23-1 is an ORF, and what it does is uncertain. The CDR3 loop spans 13 amino acids. CDR3 bases: TGCGCGCTGAGAGGGACAGGGAACACTGAAGCTTTCTTT. It translates to CALRGTGNTEAFF.

This chain connects TRBV5-1 to TRBJ2-7; possibly TRBD2 for D (6 bases). V was shortened by 0 bases and J by 3 bases, with 13 bases between the two germline ends. Germline loops: CDR1 SGHRS, CDR2 YFSETQ. The CDR3 has 15 residues. The DNA for the CDR3 is TGCGCCAGCAGCTTGGTCGGAGGGATAATCTACGAGCAGTACTTC. Translated: CASSLVGGIIYEQYF.

This chain links TRBV4-1 with TRBJ2-1; TRBD1 aligns across 7 bases. The CDR3 extends over 15 amino acids. The V gene's germline CDR1 is MGHRA and CDR2 YSYEKL. With V trimmed by 3 bases and J by 0 bases, 2 bases remained unmatched. The CDR3 loop reads CASSQGQTSYNEQFF. CDR3 sequence (DNA): TGCGCCAGCAGCCAGGGACAGACCTCCTACAATGAGCAGTTCTTC.

V usage is TRBV6-4 and J usage is TRBJ1-1; possible D gene TRBD1, 6 bases. The germline gives CDR1 MRHNA, CDR2 SNTAGT. Trimming cost V 6 bases and J 4 bases, with 12 bases left between them. This CDR3 region has 13 residues. The CDR3: CASSMGGATEAFF. The CDR3 nucleotides read TGTGCCAGCAGCATGGGGGGGGCCACTGAAGCTTTCTTT.

This sequence joins TRBV14 and TRBJ2-7; D is possibly TRBD1 (6 bases). There are 13 residues in the CDR3. V was clipped by 8 bases and J by 4 bases, with 15 bases between them. Germline-derived CDR1 and CDR2 are SGHDN and FVKESK. The CDR3 region is CASSRGIGYEQYF. CDR3 bases: TGTGCCAGCTCGAGGGGGATAGGGTACGAGCAGTACTTC.